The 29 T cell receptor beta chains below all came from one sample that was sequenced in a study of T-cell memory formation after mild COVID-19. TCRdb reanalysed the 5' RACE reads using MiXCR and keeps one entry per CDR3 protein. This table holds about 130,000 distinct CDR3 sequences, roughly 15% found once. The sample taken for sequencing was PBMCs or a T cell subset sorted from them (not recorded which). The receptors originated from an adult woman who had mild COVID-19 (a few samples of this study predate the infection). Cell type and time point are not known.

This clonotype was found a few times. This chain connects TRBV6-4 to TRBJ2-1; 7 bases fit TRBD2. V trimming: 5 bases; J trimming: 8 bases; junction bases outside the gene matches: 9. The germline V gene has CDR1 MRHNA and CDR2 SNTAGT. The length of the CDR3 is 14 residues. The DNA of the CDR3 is TGTGCCAGCAGTCTAGCGGACCCGGGACATGAGCAGTTCTTC. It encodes CASSLADPGHEQFF.

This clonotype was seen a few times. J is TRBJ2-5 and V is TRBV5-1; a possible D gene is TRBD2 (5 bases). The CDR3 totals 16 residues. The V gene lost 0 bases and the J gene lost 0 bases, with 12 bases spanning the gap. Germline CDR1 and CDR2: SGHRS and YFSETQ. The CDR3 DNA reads TGCGCCAGCAGCTTGGTCCGGGGTTTGTACCAAGAGACCCAGTACTTC. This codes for CASSLVRGLYQETQYF.

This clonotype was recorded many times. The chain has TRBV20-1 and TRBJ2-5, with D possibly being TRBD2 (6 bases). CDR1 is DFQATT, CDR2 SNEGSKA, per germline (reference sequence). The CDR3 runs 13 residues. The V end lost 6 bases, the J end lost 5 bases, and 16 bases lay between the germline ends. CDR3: CSAGAGDRETQYF. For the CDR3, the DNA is TGCAGTGCAGGAGCGGGCGACCGGGAGACCCAGTACTTC.

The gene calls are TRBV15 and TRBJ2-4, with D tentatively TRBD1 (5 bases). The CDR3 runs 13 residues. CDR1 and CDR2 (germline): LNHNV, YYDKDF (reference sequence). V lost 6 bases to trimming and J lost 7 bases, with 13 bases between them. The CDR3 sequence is CATRERGRNIQYF. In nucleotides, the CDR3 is TGTGCCACCAGAGAAAGGGGAAGGAACATTCAGTACTTC.

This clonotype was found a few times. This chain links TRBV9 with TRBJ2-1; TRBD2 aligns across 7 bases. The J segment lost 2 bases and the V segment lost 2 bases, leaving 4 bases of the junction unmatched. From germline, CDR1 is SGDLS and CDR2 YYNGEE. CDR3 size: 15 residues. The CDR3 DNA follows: TGTGCCAGCAGCGTTTACGGGGGGACCTACAATGAGCAGTTCTTC. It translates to CASSVYGGTYNEQFF. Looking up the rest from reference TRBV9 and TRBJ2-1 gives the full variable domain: DSGVTQTPKHLITATGQRVTLRCSPRSGDLSVYWYQQSLDQGLQFLIQYYNGEERAKGNILERFSAQQFPDLHSELNLSSLELGDSALYFCASSVYGGTYNEQFFGPGTRLTVL.

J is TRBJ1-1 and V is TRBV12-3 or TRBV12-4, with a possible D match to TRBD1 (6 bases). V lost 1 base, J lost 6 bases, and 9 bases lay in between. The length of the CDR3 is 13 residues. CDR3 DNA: TGTGCCAGCAGTTTAGTGGGGGCCCCTGAAGCTTTCTTT. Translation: CASSLVGAPEAFF.

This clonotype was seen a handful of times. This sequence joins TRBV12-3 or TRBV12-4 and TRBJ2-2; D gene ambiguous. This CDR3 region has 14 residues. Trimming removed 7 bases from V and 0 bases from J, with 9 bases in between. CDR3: CASTKVTNTGELFF. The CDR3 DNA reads TGTGCCAGCACTAAGGTGACGAACACCGGGGAGCTGTTTTTT.

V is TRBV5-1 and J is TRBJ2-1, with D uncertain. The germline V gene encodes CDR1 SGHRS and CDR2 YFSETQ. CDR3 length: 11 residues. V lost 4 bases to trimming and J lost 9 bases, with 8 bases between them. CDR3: CASSPDGEQFF. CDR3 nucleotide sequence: TGCGCCAGCAGCCCTGACGGTGAGCAGTTCTTC.

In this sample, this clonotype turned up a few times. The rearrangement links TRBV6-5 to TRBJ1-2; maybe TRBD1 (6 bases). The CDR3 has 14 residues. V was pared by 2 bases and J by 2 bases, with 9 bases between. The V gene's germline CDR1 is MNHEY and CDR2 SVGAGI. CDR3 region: CASSYGQGNYGYTF. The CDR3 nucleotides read TGTGCCAGCAGTTACGGGCAGGGGAACTATGGCTACACCTTC.

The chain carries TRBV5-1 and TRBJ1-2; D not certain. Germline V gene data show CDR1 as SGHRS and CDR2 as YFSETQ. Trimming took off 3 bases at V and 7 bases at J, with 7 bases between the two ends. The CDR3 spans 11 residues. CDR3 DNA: TGCGCCAGCAGCTCGGAATTTGGCTACACCTTC. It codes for CASSSEFGYTF.

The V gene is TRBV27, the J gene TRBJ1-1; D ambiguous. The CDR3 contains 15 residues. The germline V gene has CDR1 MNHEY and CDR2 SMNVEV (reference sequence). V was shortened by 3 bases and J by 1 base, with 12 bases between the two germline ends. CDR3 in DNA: TGTGCCAGCAGTTTCGTATGGCACCCGAACACTGAAGCTTTCTTT. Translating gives CASSFVWHPNTEAFF.

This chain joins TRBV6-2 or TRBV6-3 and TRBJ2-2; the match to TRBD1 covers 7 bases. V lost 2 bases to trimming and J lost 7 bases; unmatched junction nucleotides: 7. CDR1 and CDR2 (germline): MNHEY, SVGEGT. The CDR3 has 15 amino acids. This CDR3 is CASSYATGVVGELFF. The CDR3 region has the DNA TGTGCCAGCAGTTACGCAACAGGGGTAGTCGGGGAGCTGTTTTTT.

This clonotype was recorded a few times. Here the CDR3 reads CASSLRTNTGELFF. CDR3 bases: TGCGCCAGCAGCTTGAGAACGAACACCGGGGAGCTGTTTTTT. The chain carries TRBV5-1 and TRBJ2-2; D unclear. V lost 1 base and J 0 bases, leaving 4 bases between the germline ends. The V gene's germline CDR1 is SGHRS and CDR2 YFSETQ. CDR3 size: 14 residues.

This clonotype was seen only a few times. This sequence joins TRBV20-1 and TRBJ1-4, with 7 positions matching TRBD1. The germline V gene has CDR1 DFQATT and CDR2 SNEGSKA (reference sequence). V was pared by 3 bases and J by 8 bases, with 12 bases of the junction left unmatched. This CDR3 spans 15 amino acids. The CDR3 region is CSARERQGGSEKLFF. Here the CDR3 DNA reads TGCAGTGCTAGGGAGAGACAGGGAGGGTCAGAAAAACTGTTTTTT.

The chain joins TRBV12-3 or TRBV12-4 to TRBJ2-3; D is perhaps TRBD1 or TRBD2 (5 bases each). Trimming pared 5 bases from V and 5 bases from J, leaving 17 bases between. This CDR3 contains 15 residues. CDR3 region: CASSPGHLRGDTQYF. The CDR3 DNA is TGTGCCAGCAGTCCAGGACACCTCCGGGGAGATACGCAGTATTTT.

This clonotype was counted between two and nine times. The CDR3 sequence is CASSILGSLETQYF. The DNA of the CDR3 is TGTGCCAGCAGTATCCTCGGATCGTTAGAGACCCAGTACTTC. The chain carries TRBV27 and TRBJ2-5; no reliable D call. The CDR3 runs to 14 residues. V was pared by 5 bases and J by 4 bases, with 14 bases between. Germline-derived CDR1 and CDR2 are MNHEY and SMNVEV (reference sequence).

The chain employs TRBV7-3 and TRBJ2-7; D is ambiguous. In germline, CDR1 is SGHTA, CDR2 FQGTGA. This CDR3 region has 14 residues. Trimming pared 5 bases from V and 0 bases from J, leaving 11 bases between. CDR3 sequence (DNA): TGTGCCAGCAGCCCCACTTTCCGCTCCTACGAGCAGTACTTC. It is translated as CASSPTFRSYEQYF. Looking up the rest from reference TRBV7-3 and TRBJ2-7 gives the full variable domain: GAGVSQTPSNKVTEKGKYVELRCDPISGHTALYWYRQSLGQGPEFLIYFQGTGAADDSGLPNDRFFAVRPEGSVSTLKIQRTERGDSAVYLCASSPTFRSYEQYFGPGTRLTVT.

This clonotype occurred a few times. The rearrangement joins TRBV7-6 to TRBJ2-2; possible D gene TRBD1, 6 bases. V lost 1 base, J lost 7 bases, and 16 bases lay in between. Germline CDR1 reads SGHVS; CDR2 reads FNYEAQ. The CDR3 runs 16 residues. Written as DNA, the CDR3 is TGTGCCAGCAGCTTAGAAGGTGGGGGCCGTCACGGGGAGCTGTTTTTT. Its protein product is CASSLEGGGRHGELFF.

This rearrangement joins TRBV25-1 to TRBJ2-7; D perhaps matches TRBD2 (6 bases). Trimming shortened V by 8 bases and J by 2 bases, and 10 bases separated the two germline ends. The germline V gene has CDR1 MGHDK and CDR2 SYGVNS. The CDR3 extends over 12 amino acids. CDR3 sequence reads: CASEGLAYEQYF. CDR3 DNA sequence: TGTGCCAGCGAGGGACTGGCCTACGAGCAGTACTTC.

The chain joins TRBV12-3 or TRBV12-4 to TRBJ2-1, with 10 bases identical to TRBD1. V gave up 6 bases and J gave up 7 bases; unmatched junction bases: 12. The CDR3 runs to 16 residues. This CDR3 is CASSLPGQGIRNEQFF. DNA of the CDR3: TGTGCCAGCAGCCTACCGGGACAGGGGATTAGAAATGAGCAGTTCTTC.

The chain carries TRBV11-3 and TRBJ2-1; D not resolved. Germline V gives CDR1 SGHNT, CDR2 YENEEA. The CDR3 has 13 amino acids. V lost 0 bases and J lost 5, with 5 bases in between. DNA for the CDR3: TGTGCCAGCAGCTTAGAAAGCCACAATGAGCAGTTCTTC. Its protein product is CASSLESHNEQFF.

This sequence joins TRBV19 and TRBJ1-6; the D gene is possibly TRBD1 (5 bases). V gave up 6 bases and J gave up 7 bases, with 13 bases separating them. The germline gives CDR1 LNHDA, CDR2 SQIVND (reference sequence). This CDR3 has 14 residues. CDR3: CASSLQGYNSPLHF. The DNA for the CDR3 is TGTGCCAGTAGCCTTCAGGGATACAATTCACCCCTCCACTTT.

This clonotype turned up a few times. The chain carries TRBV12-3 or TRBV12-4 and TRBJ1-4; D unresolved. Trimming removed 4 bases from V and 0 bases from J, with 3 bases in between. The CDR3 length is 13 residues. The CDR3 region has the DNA TGTGCCAGCAGTTCGACAACTAATGAAAAACTGTTTTTT. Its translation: CASSSTTNEKLFF.

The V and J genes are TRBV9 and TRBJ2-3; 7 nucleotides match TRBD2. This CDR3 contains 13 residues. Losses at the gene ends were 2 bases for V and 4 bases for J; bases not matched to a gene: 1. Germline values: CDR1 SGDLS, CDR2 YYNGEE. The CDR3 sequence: CASSVGGSDTQYF. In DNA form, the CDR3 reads TGTGCCAGCAGCGTGGGGGGGTCAGATACGCAGTATTTT.

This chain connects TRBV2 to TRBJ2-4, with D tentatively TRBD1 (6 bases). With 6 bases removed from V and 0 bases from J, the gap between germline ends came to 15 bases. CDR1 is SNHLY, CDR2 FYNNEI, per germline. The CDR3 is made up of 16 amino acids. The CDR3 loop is CASRVDRFIAKNIQYF. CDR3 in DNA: TGTGCCAGCAGGGTGGACAGATTCATAGCCAAAAACATTCAGTACTTC.

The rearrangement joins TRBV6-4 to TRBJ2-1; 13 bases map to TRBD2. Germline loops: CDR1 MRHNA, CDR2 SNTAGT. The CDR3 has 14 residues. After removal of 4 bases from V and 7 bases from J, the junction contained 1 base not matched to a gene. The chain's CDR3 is CASSGTSGSNEQFF. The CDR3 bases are TGTGCCAGCAGTGGGACTAGCGGGAGTAATGAGCAGTTCTTC.

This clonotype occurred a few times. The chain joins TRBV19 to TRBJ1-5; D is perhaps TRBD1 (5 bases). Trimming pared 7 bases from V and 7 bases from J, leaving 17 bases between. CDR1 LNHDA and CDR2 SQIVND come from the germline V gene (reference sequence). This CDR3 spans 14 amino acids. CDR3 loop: CASTLRDGRQPQHF. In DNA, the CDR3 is TGTGCCAGTACCCTTCGGGACGGACGGCAGCCCCAGCATTTT.

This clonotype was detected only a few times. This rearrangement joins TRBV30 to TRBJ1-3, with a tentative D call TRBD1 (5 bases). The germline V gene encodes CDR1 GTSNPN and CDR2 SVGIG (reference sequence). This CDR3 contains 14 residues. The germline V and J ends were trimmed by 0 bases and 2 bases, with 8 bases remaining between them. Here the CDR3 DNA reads TGTGCCTGGAGTGTCTTGGGGGCTGGAAACACCATATATTTT. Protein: CAWSVLGAGNTIYF.

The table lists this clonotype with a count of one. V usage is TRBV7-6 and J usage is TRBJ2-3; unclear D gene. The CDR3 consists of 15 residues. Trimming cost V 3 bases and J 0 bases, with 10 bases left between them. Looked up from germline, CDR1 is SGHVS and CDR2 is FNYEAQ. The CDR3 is CASSLDGSSTDTQYF. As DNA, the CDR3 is TGTGCCAGCAGCTTGGACGGGTCCAGCACAGATACGCAGTATTTT.